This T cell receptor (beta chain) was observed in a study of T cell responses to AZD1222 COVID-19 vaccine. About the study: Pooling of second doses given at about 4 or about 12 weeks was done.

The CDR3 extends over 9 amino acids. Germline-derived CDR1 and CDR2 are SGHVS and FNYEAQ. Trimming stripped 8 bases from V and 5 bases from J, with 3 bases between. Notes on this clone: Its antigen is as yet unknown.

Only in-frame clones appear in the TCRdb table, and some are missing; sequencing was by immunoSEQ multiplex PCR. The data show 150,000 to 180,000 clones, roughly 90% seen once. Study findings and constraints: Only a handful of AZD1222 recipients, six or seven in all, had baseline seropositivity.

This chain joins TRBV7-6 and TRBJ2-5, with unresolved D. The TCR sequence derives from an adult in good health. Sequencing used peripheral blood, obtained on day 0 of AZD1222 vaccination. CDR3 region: CASGETQYF. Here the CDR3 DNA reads TGTGCCAGCGGGGAGACCCAGTACTTC. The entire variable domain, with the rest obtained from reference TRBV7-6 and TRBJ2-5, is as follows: GAGVSQSPRYKVTKRGQDVALRCDPISGHVSLYWYRQALGQGPEFLTYFNYEAQQDKSGLPNDRFSAERPEGSISTLTIQRTEQRDSAMYRCASGETQYFGPGTRLLVL.